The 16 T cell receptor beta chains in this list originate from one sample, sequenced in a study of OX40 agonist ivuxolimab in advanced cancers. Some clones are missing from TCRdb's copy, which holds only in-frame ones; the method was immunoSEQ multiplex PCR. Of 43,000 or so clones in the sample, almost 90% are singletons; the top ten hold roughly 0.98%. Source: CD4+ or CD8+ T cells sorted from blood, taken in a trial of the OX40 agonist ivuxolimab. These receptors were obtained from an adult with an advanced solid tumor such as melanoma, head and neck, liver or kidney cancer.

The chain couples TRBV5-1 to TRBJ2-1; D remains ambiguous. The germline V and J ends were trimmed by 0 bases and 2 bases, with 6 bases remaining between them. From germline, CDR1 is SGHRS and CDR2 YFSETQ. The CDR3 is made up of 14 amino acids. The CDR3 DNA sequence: TGCGCCAGCAGCTTGGTGGTCGCCTACAATGAGCAGTTCTTC. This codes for CASSLVVAYNEQFF.

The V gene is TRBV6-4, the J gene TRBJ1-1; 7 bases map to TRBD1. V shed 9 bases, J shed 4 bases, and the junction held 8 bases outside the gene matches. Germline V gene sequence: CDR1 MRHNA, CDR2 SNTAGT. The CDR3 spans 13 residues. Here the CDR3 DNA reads TGTGCCAGGACAGGGAGTGTTGGCACTGAAGCTTTCTTT. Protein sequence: CARTGSVGTEAFF.

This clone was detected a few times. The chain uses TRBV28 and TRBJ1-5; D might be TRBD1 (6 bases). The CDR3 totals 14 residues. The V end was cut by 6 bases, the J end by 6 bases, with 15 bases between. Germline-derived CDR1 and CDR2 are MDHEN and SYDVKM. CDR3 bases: TGTGCCAGCAGCTCGCAGGGGAGTTCTCAGCCCCAGCATTTT. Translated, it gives CASSSQGSSQPQHF.

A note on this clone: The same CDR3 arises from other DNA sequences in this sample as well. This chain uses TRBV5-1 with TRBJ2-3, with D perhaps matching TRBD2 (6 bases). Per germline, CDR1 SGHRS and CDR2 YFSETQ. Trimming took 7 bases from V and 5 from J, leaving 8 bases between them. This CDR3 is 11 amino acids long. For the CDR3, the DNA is TGCGCCAGCCGGGGAGGAGATACGCAGTATTTT. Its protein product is CASRGGDTQYF. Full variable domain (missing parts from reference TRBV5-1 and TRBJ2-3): KAGVTQTPRYLIKTRGQQVTLSCSPISGHRSVSWYQQTPGQGLQFLFEYFSETQRNKGNFPGRFSGRQFSNSRSEMNVSTLELGDSALYLCASRGGDTQYFGPGTRLTVL.

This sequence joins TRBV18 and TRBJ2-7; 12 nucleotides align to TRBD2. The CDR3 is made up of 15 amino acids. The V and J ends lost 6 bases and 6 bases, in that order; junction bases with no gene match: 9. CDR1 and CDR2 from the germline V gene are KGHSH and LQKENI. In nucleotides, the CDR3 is TGTGCCAGCTCGCCTCTAGCGGGAGGGTTGGGCGAGCAGTACTTC. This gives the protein CASSPLAGGLGEQYF.

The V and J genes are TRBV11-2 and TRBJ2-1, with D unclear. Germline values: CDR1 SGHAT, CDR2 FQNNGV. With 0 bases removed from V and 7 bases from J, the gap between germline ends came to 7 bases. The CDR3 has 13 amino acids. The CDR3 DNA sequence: TGTGCCAGCAGCTTAGATCGGTTAAATGAGCAGTTCTTC. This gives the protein CASSLDRLNEQFF.

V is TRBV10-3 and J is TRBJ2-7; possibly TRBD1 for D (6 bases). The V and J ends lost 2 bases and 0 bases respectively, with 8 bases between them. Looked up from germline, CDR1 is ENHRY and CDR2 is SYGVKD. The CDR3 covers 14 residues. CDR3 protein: CAISERGGSYEQYF. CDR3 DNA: TGTGCCATCAGTGAGCGAGGGGGCTCCTACGAGCAGTACTTC.

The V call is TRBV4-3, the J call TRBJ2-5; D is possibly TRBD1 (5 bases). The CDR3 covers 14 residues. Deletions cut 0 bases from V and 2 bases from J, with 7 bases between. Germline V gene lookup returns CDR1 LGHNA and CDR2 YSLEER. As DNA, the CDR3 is TGCGCCAGCAGCCAAGACAGGGCTCAAGAGACCCAGTACTTC. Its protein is CASSQDRAQETQYF.

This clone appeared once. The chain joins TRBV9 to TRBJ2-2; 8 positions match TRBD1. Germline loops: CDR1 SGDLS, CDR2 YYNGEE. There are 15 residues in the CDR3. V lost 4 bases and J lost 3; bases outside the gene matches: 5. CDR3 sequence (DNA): TGTGCCAGCAGCTTTAGGACAGGGCACACCGGGGAGCTGTTTTTT. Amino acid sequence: CASSFRTGHTGELFF.

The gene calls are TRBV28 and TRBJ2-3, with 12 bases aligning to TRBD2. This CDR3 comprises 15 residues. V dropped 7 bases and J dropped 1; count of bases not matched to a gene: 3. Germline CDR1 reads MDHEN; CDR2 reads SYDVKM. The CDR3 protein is CASTRLAGGTDTQYF. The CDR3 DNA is TGTGCCAGCACCCGACTAGCGGGAGGCACAGATACGCAGTATTTT.

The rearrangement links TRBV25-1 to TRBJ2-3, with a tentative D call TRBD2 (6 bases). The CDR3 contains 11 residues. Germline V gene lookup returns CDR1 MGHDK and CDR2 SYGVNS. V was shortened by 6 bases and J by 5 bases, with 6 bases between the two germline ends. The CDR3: CASRGGDTQYF. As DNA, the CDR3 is TGTGCCAGCAGGGGAGGAGATACGCAGTATTTT.

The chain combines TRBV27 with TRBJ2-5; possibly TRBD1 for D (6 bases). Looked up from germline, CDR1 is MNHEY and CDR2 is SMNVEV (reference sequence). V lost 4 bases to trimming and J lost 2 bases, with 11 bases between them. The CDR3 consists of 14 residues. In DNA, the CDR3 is TGTGCCAGCAGTTCCCGGCAGGGGCAAGAGACCCAGTACTTC. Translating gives CASSSRQGQETQYF.

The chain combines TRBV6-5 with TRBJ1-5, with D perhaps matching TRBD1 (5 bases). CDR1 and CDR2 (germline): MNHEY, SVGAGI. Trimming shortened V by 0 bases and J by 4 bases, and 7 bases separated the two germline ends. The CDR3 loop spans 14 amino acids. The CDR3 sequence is CASSYSRGNQPQHF. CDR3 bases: TGTGCCAGCAGTTACTCTCGGGGGAATCAGCCCCAGCATTTT.

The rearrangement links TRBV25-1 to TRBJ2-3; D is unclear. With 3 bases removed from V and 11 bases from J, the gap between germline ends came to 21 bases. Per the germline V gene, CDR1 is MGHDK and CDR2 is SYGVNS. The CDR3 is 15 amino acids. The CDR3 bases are TGTGCCAGCAGTGAGACCCGGCTAACGGGTCGAGGGCAGTATTTT. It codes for CASSETRLTGRGQYF.

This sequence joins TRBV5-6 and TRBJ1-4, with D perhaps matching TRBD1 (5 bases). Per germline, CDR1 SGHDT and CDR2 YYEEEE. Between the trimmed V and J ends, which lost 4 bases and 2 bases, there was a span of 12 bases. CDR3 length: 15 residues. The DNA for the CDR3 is TGTGCCAGCAGCATTCAGGACACGACTAATGAAAAACTGTTTTTT. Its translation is CASSIQDTTNEKLFF.

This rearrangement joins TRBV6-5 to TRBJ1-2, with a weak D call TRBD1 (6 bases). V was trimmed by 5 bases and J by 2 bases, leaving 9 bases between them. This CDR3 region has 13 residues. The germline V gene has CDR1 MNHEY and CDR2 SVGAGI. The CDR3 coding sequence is TGTGCCAGCAGTCAGGACAGAAACTATGGCTACACCTTC. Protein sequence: CASSQDRNYGYTF.